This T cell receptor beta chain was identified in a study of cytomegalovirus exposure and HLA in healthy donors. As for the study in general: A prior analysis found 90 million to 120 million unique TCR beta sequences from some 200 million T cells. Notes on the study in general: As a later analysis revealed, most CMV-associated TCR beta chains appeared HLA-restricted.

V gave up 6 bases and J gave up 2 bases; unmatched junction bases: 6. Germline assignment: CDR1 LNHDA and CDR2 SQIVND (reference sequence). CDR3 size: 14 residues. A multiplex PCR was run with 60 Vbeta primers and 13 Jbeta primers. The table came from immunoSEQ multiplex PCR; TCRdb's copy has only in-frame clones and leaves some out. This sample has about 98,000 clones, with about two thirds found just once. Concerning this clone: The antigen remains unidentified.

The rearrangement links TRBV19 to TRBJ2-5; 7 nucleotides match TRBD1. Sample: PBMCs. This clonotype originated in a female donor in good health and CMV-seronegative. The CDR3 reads CASSSGTEQETQYF. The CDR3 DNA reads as TGTGCCAGTAGCTCCGGGACAGAGCAAGAGACCCAGTACTTC.